These T cell receptor beta chains were read from a single sample in a study of blood T cell repertoires in COVID-19. Generated by immunoSEQ multiplex PCR, the TCRdb table keeps only in-frame clones and is missing some. Of about 83,000 clones detected, around 90% appear once; the ten largest clones hold roughly 3.1%. The sample was peripheral blood. These receptors came from a woman aged 45 to 65 with active or convalescent COVID-19. CDR3s include the opening cysteine and the closing phenylalanine or tryptophan. A D gene is named only where the DNA matches it firmly. Some rows have no size entry. The others give once, few or many, or a class for an expanded clone.

clone_size: NA; v_call: TRBV21-1; j_call: TRBJ1-5; d_call: NA; cdr3_nt: TGTGCCAGCAGAGAGAAGGCGCGACAGGGCGCAGAGTTGACCCAGCATTTT; cdr3_aa: CASREKARQGAELTQHF
clone_size: NA; v_call: TRBV19; j_call: TRBJ1-1; d_call: NA; cdr3_nt: TGTGCCAGTAGTATAGAGGCGGGGAAAGCTTTCTTT; cdr3_aa: CASSIEAGKAFF
clone_size: NA; v_call: TRBV12-3/TRBV12-4; j_call: TRBJ1-3; d_call: NA; cdr3_nt: TGTGCCAGCATCGGGACACCGGCGAACACCATATATTTT; cdr3_aa: CASIGTPANTIYF
clone_size: NA; v_call: TRBV9; j_call: TRBJ1-5; d_call: NA; cdr3_nt: TGTGCCAGCAGCGTAGGCCCCGGTCAGCCCCAGCATTTT; cdr3_aa: CASSVGPGQPQHF
clone_size: NA; v_call: TRBV7-3; j_call: TRBJ2-3; d_call: TRBD2; cdr3_nt: TGTGCCAGCAGCTTAGGCCCTCTAGCGGGGGGACAAGATACGCAGTATTTT; cdr3_aa: CASSLGPLAGGQDTQYF
clone_size: NA; v_call: TRBV28; j_call: TRBJ1-1; d_call: NA; cdr3_nt: TGTGCCAGCAGTTCCCCGACAGGGAACACTGAAGCTTTCTTT; cdr3_aa: CASSSPTGNTEAFF
clone_size: once; v_call: TRBV18; j_call: TRBJ1-2; d_call: TRBD1; cdr3_nt: TGTGCCAGCTCAGACAGGGGGGACTATGGCTACACCTTC; cdr3_aa: CASSDRGDYGYTF
clone_size: NA; v_call: TRBV7-2; j_call: TRBJ1-2; d_call: TRBD1; cdr3_nt: TGTGCCAGCAGCCCTTGGACAGGAGGTGGCTACACCTTC; cdr3_aa: CASSPWTGGGYTF
clone_size: NA; v_call: TRBV12-3/TRBV12-4; j_call: TRBJ1-1; d_call: NA; cdr3_nt: TGTGCCAGCAGTAGGGGAAACACTGAAGCTTTCTTT; cdr3_aa: CASSRGNTEAFF
clone_size: NA; v_call: TRBV18; j_call: TRBJ1-4; d_call: NA; cdr3_nt: TGTGCCAGCTCACCAAGGCAGGGTAACAGACTGTTTTTT; cdr3_aa: CASSPRQGNRLFF
clone_size: few; v_call: TRBV6-5; j_call: TRBJ1-1; d_call: TRBD1; cdr3_nt: TGTGCCAGCGGGACAGGGGACACTGAAGCTTTCTTT; cdr3_aa: CASGTGDTEAFF
clone_size: NA; v_call: TRBV6-2/TRBV6-3; j_call: TRBJ1-1; d_call: TRBD1; cdr3_nt: TGTGCCAGCAGTTATGGGCAGGGGGTGACTCAGGCTTTCTTT; cdr3_aa: CASSYGQGVTQAFF
clone_size: few; v_call: TRBV5-6; j_call: TRBJ2-3; d_call: TRBD2; cdr3_nt: TGTGCCAGCAGCCGACCGGGACTAGCGGGGGGCACTAGCACAGATACGCAGTATTTT; cdr3_aa: CASSRPGLAGGTSTDTQYF
clone_size: NA; v_call: TRBV4-2; j_call: TRBJ2-7; d_call: TRBD2; cdr3_nt: TGTGCCAGCAGCCCCGGGACTAGCGGATTCTCCTACGAGCAGTACTTC; cdr3_aa: CASSPGTSGFSYEQYF
clone_size: NA; v_call: TRBV5-4; j_call: TRBJ1-6; d_call: NA; cdr3_nt: TGTGCCAGCAGCTTCAGGGATTCAGGTTCACCCCTCCACTTT; cdr3_aa: CASSFRDSGSPLHF
clone_size: NA; v_call: TRBV6-5; j_call: TRBJ1-2; d_call: TRBD1; cdr3_nt: TGTGCCAGCAGCCTCGACAGGGCCTATGGCTACACCTTC; cdr3_aa: CASSLDRAYGYTF